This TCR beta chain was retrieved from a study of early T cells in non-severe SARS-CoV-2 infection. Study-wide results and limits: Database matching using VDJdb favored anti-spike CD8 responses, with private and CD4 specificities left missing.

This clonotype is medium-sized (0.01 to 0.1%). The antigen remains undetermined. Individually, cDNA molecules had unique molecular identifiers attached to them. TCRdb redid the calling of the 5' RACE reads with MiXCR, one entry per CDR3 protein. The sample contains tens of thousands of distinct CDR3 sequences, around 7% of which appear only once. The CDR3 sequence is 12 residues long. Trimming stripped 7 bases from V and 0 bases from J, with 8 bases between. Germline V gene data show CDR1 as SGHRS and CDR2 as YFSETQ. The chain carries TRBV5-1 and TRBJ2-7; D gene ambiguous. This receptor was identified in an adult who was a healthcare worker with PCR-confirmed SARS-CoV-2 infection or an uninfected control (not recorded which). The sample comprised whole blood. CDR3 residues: CASGPSSYEQYF. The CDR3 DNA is TGCGCCAGCGGTCCCAGCTCCTACGAGCAGTACTTC. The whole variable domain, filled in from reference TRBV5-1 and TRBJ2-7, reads KAGVTQTPRYLIKTRGQQVTLSCSPISGHRSVSWYQQTPGQGLQFLFEYFSETQRNKGNFPGRFSGRQFSNSRSEMNVSTLELGDSALYLCASGPSSYEQYFGPGTRLTVT.